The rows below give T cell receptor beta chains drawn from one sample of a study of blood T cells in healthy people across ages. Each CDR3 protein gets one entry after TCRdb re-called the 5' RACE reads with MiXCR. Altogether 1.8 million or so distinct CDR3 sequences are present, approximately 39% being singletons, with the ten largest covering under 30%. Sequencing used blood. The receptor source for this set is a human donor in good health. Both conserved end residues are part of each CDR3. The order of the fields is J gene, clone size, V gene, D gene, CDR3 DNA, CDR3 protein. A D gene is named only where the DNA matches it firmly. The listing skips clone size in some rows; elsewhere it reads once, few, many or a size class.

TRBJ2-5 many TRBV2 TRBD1 TGTGCCAGCAGTCGGGACAGGGATTTTCAAGAGACCCAGTACTTC CASSRDRDFQETQYF
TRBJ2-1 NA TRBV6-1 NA TGTGCCGTCTTGAACAGGGGAGGGTATGAGCAGTTCTTC CAVLNRGGYEQFF
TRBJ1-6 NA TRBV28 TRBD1 TGTGCCAGCAGTTACCGGGACAGGGTTTTTGCACCCCTCCACTTT CASSYRDRVFAPLHF
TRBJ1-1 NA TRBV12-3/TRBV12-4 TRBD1 TGTGCCAGCAGTGCCGGGACAGGGGCTGAAGCTTTCTTT CASSAGTGAEAFF
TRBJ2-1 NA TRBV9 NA TGTGCCAGCAGCGCTCCAACGTACAATGAGCAGTTCTTC CASSAPTYNEQFF
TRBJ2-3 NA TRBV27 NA TGTGCCAGCAGTCAAAGGAGGGGATGGGGCACAGATACGCAGTATTTT CASSQRRGWGTDTQYF
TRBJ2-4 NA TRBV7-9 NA TGTGCCAGCAGCTTAGACTCTAGCGAGGATGAGCAGTACTTC CASSLDSSEDEQYF
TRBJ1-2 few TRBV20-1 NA TGCAGTACTAAAGGAGGGCTTTTGGAGGGCTACACCTTC CSTKGGLLEGYTF
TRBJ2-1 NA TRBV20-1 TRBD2 TGCAGTGCTAGCGGAGCGGGGGCCAGGCAGTTCTTC CSASGAGARQFF
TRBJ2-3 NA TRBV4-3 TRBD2 TGCGCCAGCAGCCAACAAAGCGGGACCACAGATACGCAGTATTTT CASSQQSGTTDTQYF
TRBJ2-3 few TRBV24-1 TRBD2 TGTGCCACCAGTGACTGGGGAGCGGGGCGTACAGATACGCAGTATTTT CATSDWGAGRTDTQYF
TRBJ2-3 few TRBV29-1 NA TGCAGCGTTTCGACCCCGAAAACTAGCACAGATGCGCAGTATTTT CSVSTPKTSTDAQYF
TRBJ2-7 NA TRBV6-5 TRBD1 TGTGCCAGCAGTTACCGGAGACAGGGGAACTACGAGCAGTACTTC CASSYRRQGNYEQYF
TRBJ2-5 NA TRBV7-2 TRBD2 TGTGCCAGCAGCTTGGCTAGCGGGGCGCCAGACGAGACCCAGTACTTC CASSLASGAPDETQYF
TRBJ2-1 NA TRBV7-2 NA TGTGCCAGCAGCACATGGGGGAGGATGACTACCCAGCAGTTCTTC CASSTWGRMTTQQFF
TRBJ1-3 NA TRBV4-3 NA TGCGCCAGCAGCCCTCCTCCGGGGCCCGACCGCTCTGGAAACACCATATATTTT CASSPPPGPDRSGNTIYF
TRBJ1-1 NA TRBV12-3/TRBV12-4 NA TGTGCCAGCAGTTTAGTCCGTTCTCAGAACACTGAAGCTTTCTTT CASSLVRSQNTEAFF
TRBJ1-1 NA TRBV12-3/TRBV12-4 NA TGTGCCAGCAGGGGGACAAGGGAGGGGACTGAAGCTTTCTTT CASRGTREGTEAFF
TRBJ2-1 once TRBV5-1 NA TGCGCCAGCAGCTTGGGGCGGGTCTATATTCGGGCCCGAAGTGAGCAGTTCTTC CASSLGRVYIRARSEQFF
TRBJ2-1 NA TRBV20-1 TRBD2 TGCAGTGCTAGAGATCTAGAGACTAGCGGGCGGCCCAATGAGCAGTTCTTC CSARDLETSGRPNEQFF
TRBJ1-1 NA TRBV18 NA TGTGCCAGCTCACCAAACTCCGGGAACACTGAAGCTTTCTTT CASSPNSGNTEAFF
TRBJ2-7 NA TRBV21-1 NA TGTGCCAGCAGCAATCGTGCAGTACTCTACGAGCAGTACTTC CASSNRAVLYEQYF
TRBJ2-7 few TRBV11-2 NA TGTGCCAGCAGCTCGGCGGTTAGCCCCTACGAGCAGTACTTC CASSSAVSPYEQYF
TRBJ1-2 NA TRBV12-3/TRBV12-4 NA TGTGCCAGCAGTTTCGGGTCGCAGTACACCTTC CASSFGSQYTF
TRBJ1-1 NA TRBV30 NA TGTGCCTGGAGTGTCACGGGGGCAGGAGCTTTCTTT CAWSVTGAGAFF
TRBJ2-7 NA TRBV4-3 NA TGCGCCAGCAGCCAAGATCGTGAGTTAGGGGGTGCGGTTGCCTACGAGCAGTACTTC CASSQDRELGGAVAYEQYF
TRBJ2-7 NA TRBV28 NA TGTGCCAGCAGTTTATTCCCCGGGACCTACGAGCAGTACTTC CASSLFPGTYEQYF
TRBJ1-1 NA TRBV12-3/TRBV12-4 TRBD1 TGTGCCAGCAGTTTACCGGACAGGAGGACTGAAGCTTTCTTT CASSLPDRRTEAFF
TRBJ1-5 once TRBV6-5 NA TGTGCCAGCAGTTATACTGGACAGTATAATCAGCCCCAGCATTTT CASSYTGQYNQPQHF
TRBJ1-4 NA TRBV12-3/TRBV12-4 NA TGTGCCAGCAGTTTAGGCCAGTTTGAAAAACTGTTTTTT CASSLGQFEKLFF
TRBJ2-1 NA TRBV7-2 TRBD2 TGTGCCAGCAGCGGGATAGCGGGGATAAATGAGCAGTTCTTC CASSGIAGINEQFF
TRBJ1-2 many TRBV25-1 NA TGTGCCAGCAGTACACGGGACGAGGCTAACTATGGCTACACCTTC CASSTRDEANYGYTF
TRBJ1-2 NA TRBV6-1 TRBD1 TGTGCCAGCAGGGGGCTTTTCGGGACAGGGGCCTATGGCTACACCTTC CASRGLFGTGAYGYTF
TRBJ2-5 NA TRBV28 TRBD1 TGTGCCAGCAGTTCTCGGGACGGGACAGGGACCCAGTACTTC CASSSRDGTGTQYF
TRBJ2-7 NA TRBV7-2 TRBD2 TGTGCCAGCAGCTTTACAGAGGGGACTAGCGGCTACGAGCAGTACTTC CASSFTEGTSGYEQYF
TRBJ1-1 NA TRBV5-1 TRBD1 TGCGCCAGCAGCTTGACAGGGGCCCTCCAGGGAACTGAAGCTTTCTTT CASSLTGALQGTEAFF
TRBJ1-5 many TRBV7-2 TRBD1 TGTGCCAGCAGCTTGGACAGGGCACAGCCCCAGCATTTT CASSLDRAQPQHF
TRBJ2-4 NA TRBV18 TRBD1 TGCACCAGCTCAGGATCGGACAGGCCAGAGAACATTCAGTACTTC CTSSGSDRPENIQYF
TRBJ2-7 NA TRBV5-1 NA TGCGCCAGCACCTTGGACGGATCGGGTTACAACGAGCAGTACTTC CASTLDGSGYNEQYF
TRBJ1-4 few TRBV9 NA TGTGCCAGCAGCGTAGTAGAGGAGGATGAAAAACTGTTTTTT CASSVVEEDEKLFF
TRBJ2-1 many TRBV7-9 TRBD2 TGTGCCAGCAGCTTGCTAGCGGGGGGCAATGAGCAGTTCTTC CASSLLAGGNEQFF
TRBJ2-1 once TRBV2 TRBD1 TGTGCCATCGGGACAGGCTTCTACAATGAGCAGTTCTTC CAIGTGFYNEQFF
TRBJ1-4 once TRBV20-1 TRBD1 TGCAGTGCAGAGCCCTCCGGGACAGGGGATGAAAAACTGTTTTTT CSAEPSGTGDEKLFF
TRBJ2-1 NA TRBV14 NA TGTGCCAGCAGCCTTAAGACACCCTCCTACAATGAGCAGTTCTTC CASSLKTPSYNEQFF
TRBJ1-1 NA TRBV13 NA TGTGCCAGCAGCTTCGTCGGGGGAGGTGAAGCTTTCTTT CASSFVGGGEAFF
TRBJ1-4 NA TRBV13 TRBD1 TGTGCCAGCAGCCAGCGGACAGGGGTAGAAAAACTGTTTTTT CASSQRTGVEKLFF
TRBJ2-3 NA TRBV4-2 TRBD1 TGTGCCAGCAGCCAAGGGTCAGGACAGGGGGATAGAGATACGCAGTATTTT CASSQGSGQGDRDTQYF
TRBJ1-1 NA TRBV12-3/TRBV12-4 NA TGTGCCACCCTGCCCGGGGGAAAGAACACTGAAGCTTTCTTT CATLPGGKNTEAFF
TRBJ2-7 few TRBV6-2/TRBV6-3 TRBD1 TGTGCCAGCAGCCCCGACAGGGTCCACGAGCAGTACTTC CASSPDRVHEQYF
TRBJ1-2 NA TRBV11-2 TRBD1 TGTGCCAGCAGCTTAGAAACAGGGGGCTCTGGCTACACCTTC CASSLETGGSGYTF
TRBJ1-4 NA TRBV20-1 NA TGCAGTGCTAGAGAGACAGGCTCTAATGAAAAACTGTTTTTT CSARETGSNEKLFF
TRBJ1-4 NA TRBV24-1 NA TGTGCCACCAGTGACCCCGCGGGGCCGGCTGAAAAACTGTTTTTT CATSDPAGPAEKLFF
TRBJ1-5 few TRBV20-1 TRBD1 TGCAGTGCTCGGGACAGTTTGGGGCCCCAGCATTTT CSARDSLGPQHF
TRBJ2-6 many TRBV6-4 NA TGTGCCAGCAGTGAAGGCGAGGAACGTGGCCTGACTTTC CASSEGEERGLTF
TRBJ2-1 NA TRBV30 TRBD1 TGTGCCTGGACGGGACAGGGGGCTAATGAGCAGTTCTTC CAWTGQGANEQFF
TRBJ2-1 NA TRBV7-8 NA TGTGCCAGCAGACCCCAGGGTGTCGGGGTTGAGCAGTTCTTC CASRPQGVGVEQFF
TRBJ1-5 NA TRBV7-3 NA TGTGCCAGCAGCCTTCAGGGAGGGCTGCCCCAGCATTTT CASSLQGGLPQHF
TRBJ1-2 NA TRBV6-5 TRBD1 TGTGCCAGCAGTTACCTAAGGGGGCGCGGTGGCTACACCTTC CASSYLRGRGGYTF
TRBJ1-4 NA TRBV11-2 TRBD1 TGTGCCAGCAGCCTAACCCCGGACAGGGTAAAGGAAAAACTGTTTTTT CASSLTPDRVKEKLFF
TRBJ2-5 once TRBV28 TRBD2 TGTGCCAGCAGTTGGCGGGGGGCAGAGACCCAGTACTTC CASSWRGAETQYF